This T cell receptor beta chain was recorded in a study of blood T cell repertoires in COVID-19. This clone appeared a single time. The protocol was immunoSEQ multiplex PCR, while the TCRdb copy is restricted to in-frame clones and leaves out a portion. This table holds around 110,000 clones, around 80% found once. V trimming: 2 bases; J trimming: 2 bases; junction bases outside the gene matches: 4. This CDR3 region has 17 residues. Germline V CDR1 and CDR2: SGHAT, FQNNGV. The gene calls are TRBV11-2 and TRBJ2-6; 9 bases line up with TRBD2. The sample taken for sequencing was peripheral blood. This sequence was found in a woman in her fifties or sixties with acute or convalescent COVID-19. DNA of the CDR3: TGTGCCAGCAGCTTACTAGCGGGGAGTACTGGGGCCAACGTCCTGACTTTC. The encoded protein is CASSLLAGSTGANVLTF.